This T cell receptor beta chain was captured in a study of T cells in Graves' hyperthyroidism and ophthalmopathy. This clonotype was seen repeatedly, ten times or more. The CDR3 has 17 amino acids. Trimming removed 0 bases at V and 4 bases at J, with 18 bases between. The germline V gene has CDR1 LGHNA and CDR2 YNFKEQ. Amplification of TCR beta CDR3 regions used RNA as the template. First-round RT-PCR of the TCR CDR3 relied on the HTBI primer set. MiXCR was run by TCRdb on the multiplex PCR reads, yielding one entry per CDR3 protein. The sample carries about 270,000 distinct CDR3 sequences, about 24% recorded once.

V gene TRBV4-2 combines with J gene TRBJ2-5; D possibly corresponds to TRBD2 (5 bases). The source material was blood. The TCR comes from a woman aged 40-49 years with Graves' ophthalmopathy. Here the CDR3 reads CASSQDQVPGGPETQYF. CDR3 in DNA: TGTGCCAGCAGCCAAGATCAGGTACCCGGAGGCCCAGAGACCCAGTACTTC.